One sample yielded the 13 T cell receptor beta chains listed below, sequenced in a study of T cell repertoires in cytomegalovirus infection. TCRdb reprocessed the reads via MiXCR and lists one record per CDR3 protein. There are approximately 500,000 distinct CDR3 sequences in the sample; approximately 10% occur only once, and 10% to 13% lies in the top ten. The sequencing input was PBMCs. These receptor sequences come from a human donor in good health (CMV status not recorded). Some clones in this sample may be carry-over from other donors' samples.

Comment on this clonotype: A read error may account for a junction end that differs from germline. V usage is TRBV12-5 and J usage is TRBJ1-2; 7 positions match TRBD1. CDR1 and CDR2 from the germline V gene are LGHNT and FRNRAP. The CDR3 is made up of 17 amino acids. The CDR3 loop reads CTSGLVLLRQGNYGYTF. In nucleotides, the CDR3 is TGTACTAGTGGTTTGGTACTTCTCAGACAGGGAAACTATGGCTACACCTTC. Supplemented by reference TRBV12-5 and TRBJ1-2, the full variable domain reads DARVTQTPRHKVTEMGQEVTMRCQPILGHNTVFWYRQTMMQGLELLAYFRNRAPLDDSGMPKDRFSAEMPDATLATLKIQPSEPRDSAVYFCTSGLVLLRQGNYGYTFGSGTRLTVV.

The chain is built from TRBV29-1 and TRBJ1-2; D remains ambiguous. The CDR3 is 12 amino acids. The V and J ends lost 6 bases and 2 bases respectively, with 10 bases between them. CDR1 and CDR2 (germline): SQVTM, ANQGSEA. The CDR3 spells CSVTEPNYGYTF. The CDR3 nucleotides are TGCAGCGTGACCGAACCGAACTATGGCTACACCTTC.

This chain connects TRBV27 to TRBJ2-7; 9 nucleotides match TRBD1. The length of the CDR3 is 15 residues. Germline values: CDR1 MNHEY, CDR2 SMNVEV (reference sequence). V shed 4 bases, J shed 1 base, and the junction held 5 bases outside the gene matches. The CDR3 spells CASSSSGTGSYEQYF. CDR3 DNA sequence: TGTGCCAGCAGTTCTTCCGGGACAGGGTCCTACGAGCAGTACTTC.

This clonotype came up many times. The gene calls are TRBV6-5 and TRBJ1-1, with TRBD1 as a possible D gene (5 bases). V was trimmed by 0 bases and J by 1 base, leaving 18 bases between them. The length of the CDR3 is 18 residues. Looked up from germline, CDR1 is MNHEY and CDR2 is SVGAGI. The CDR3 reads CASSYSWDASAQNTEAFF. The CDR3 DNA reads as TGTGCCAGCAGTTACTCGTGGGACGCTAGCGCACAGAACACTGAAGCTTTCTTT.

This chain uses TRBV30 with TRBJ2-1; 9 positions agree with TRBD2. After removal of 2 bases from V and 6 bases from J, the junction contained 8 bases not matched to a gene. Germline CDR1 reads GTSNPN; CDR2 reads SVGIG (reference sequence). The CDR3 consists of 15 residues. The CDR3 region is CAWSLGLAGVNEQFF. Written as DNA, the CDR3 is TGTGCCTGGAGTCTGGGGTTAGCGGGAGTCAATGAGCAGTTCTTC.

This clonotype showed up just a few times. In DNA form, the CDR3 reads TGTGCCAGCAGTGAAGTAACGGCGGGGTTATACGAGCAGTACTTC. Its translation is CASSEVTAGLYEQYF. V is TRBV6-1 and J is TRBJ2-7; D is possibly TRBD2 (6 bases). The CDR3 runs to 15 residues. The ends were cut back, 1 base at V and 4 bases at J, with 14 bases in the middle. Germline V CDR1 and CDR2: MNHNS, SASEGT.

This clonotype was counted many times. The rearrangement uses TRBV12-5 and TRBJ2-1; TRBD2 agrees at 13 bases. Losses at the gene ends were 5 bases for V and 7 bases for J; bases not matched to a gene: 5. Germline V gene lookup returns CDR1 LGHNT and CDR2 FRNRAP. This CDR3 has 15 residues. The CDR3 nucleotides are TGTGCTAGTGGTAACCCGGGACTAGCGGGAAATGAGCAGTTCTTC. As protein: CASGNPGLAGNEQFF.

This clonotype showed up many times. V usage is TRBV2 and J usage is TRBJ2-5, with 12 bases identical to TRBD2. This CDR3 contains 15 residues. The germline gives CDR1 SNHLY, CDR2 FYNNEI. J was trimmed by 2 bases and V by 6 bases; bases with no gene match: 4. The CDR3 reads CASSDLAGGQETQYF. CDR3 sequence (DNA): TGTGCCAGCAGCGATCTAGCGGGGGGGCAAGAGACCCAGTACTTC.

This clonotype was picked up many times. The chain has TRBV7-6 and TRBJ1-1; D is possibly TRBD1 (5 bases). The CDR3 has 16 amino acids. The V and J ends lost 3 bases and 4 bases respectively, with 18 bases between them. CDR1 and CDR2 from the germline V gene are SGHVS and FNYEAQ. The CDR3 sequence is CASSLGKGVLGTEAFF. The CDR3, as DNA: TGTGCCAGCAGCTTGGGAAAAGGGGTCTTGGGCACTGAAGCTTTCTTT. The full variable domain, with the rest looked up from reference TRBV7-6 and TRBJ1-1, is GAGVSQSPRYKVTKRGQDVALRCDPISGHVSLYWYRQALGQGPEFLTYFNYEAQQDKSGLPNDRFSAERPEGSISTLTIQRTEQRDSAMYRCASSLGKGVLGTEAFFGQGTRLTVV.

This clonotype was observed a handful of times. The chain carries TRBV20-1 and TRBJ1-1; a possible D gene is TRBD1 (5 bases). The CDR3 length is 15 residues. Trimming stripped 3 bases from V and 3 bases from J, with 17 bases between. Germline values: CDR1 DFQATT, CDR2 SNEGSKA (reference sequence). CDR3 coding DNA: TGCAGTGCTAGCTTATCTGTGGGGGGAGACACTGAAGCTTTCTTT. This codes for CSASLSVGGDTEAFF.

This clonotype was recorded at least ten times. The J gene is TRBJ1-1, the V gene TRBV28, with no clear D. CDR3 length equals 16 residues. The ends were cut back, 2 bases at V and 4 bases at J, with 17 bases in the middle. The V gene's germline CDR1 is MDHEN and CDR2 SYDVKM. This CDR3 reads CASSLGVGIRGTEAFF. DNA for the CDR3: TGTGCCAGCAGTTTAGGGGTCGGTATACGGGGCACTGAAGCTTTCTTT. The full variable domain, its missing parts supplied by reference TRBV28 and TRBJ1-1, is DVKVTQSSRYLVKRTGEKVFLECVQDMDHENMFWYRQDPGLGLRLIYFSYDVKMKEKGDIPEGYSVSREKKERFSLILESASTNQTSMYLCASSLGVGIRGTEAFFGQGTRLTVV.

The chain uses TRBV18 and TRBJ1-2; the D gene is possibly TRBD1 (5 bases). Trimming left V 5 bases short and J 8 bases short, with 15 bases between. Germline CDR1 KGHSH, CDR2 LQKENI. CDR3 size: 13 residues. The CDR3 coding sequence is TGTGCCAGCTCAGACGACAGAGCGGCAGGCTACACCTTC. Amino acid sequence: CASSDDRAAGYTF.

The chain links TRBV29-1 to TRBJ2-3; D is perhaps TRBD2 (6 bases). The V gene's germline CDR1 is SQVTM and CDR2 ANQGSEA. V gave up 4 bases and J gave up 3 bases, with 14 bases separating them. CDR3 size: 14 residues. The CDR3 sequence: CSVVRGGGTDTQYF. In DNA form, the CDR3 reads TGCAGCGTTGTTAGGGGAGGTGGAACAGATACGCAGTATTTT.